A selection of T cell receptor beta chains follows, all from one sample in a study of cytomegalovirus exposure and HLA in healthy donors. Assay: immunoSEQ multiplex PCR; the TCRdb copy retains only in-frame clones and omits some. The sample records roughly 130,000 clones, 88% being singletons. Material: PBMCs. The source is a man aged 30 to 39 in good health and CMV-seronegative. The CDR3 runs from the conserved cysteine through the conserved F or W. A D gene is named only where the DNA matches it firmly. A clone size is listed for some rows: how often the clone was seen (once, few, many), or a class if it is expanded.

d_gene | j_gene | v_gene | abundance | CDR3nt | CDR3aa
TRBD1 | TRBJ1-1 | TRBV19 | - | TGTGCCAGTCGGACAGGGAACACTGAAGCTTTCTTT | CASRTGNTEAFF
TRBD2 | TRBJ2-3 | TRBV29-1 | once | TGCAGCGTTGCTAGCGGGAGTAAGGATACGCAGTATTTT | CSVASGSKDTQYF
TRBD1 | TRBJ2-1 | TRBV29-1 | - | TGCAGTGCACAGGGGGCGAGCTCCTACAATGAGCAGTTCTTC | CSAQGASSYNEQFF
- | TRBJ2-3 | TRBV9 | few | TGTGCCAGCAGCTCCCGACTGACAGATACGCAGTATTTT | CASSSRLTDTQYF
TRBD2 | TRBJ2-3 | TRBV11-2 | - | TGTGCCAGCTTCGGGACTAGCGGCACCCCAGATACGCAGTATTTT | CASFGTSGTPDTQYF
- | TRBJ1-2 | TRBV27 | - | TGTGCCAGCAAGGGGGGGTTTTCCTATGGCTACACCTTC | CASKGGFSYGYTF
TRBD1 | TRBJ2-5 | TRBV2 | - | TGTGCCAGCAGGATTGGACAGGGGGCTATGGAGACCCAGTACTTC | CASRIGQGAMETQYF
- | TRBJ1-5 | TRBV19 | - | TGTGCCAGTAGTATAGACAGGGTCAATCAGCCCCAGCATTTT | CASSIDRVNQPQHF
- | TRBJ2-7 | TRBV18 | - | TGTGCCAGCAGGCAGGACTACGAGCAGTACTTC | CASRQDYEQYF
TRBD1 | TRBJ2-1 | TRBV29-1 | once | TGCAGCGTGAGGGCTCCGACAGGGGCGGTCTATGAGCAGTTCTTC | CSVRAPTGAVYEQFF
- | TRBJ2-5 | TRBV19 | - | TGTGCCAGTAGTATGGTCAGGGAAATCGGTGAGACCCAGTACTTC | CASSMVREIGETQYF
- | TRBJ2-5 | TRBV7-2 | - | TGTGCCAGCAGCTTACGACCAGGGCAGTGGAAGACCCAGTACTTC | CASSLRPGQWKTQYF
- | TRBJ2-1 | TRBV6-5 | - | TGTGCCAGCAGTTACTCGAAGTCCGCGTTTACTGAGCAGTTCTTC | CASSYSKSAFTEQFF
TRBD1 | TRBJ2-6 | TRBV2 | - | TGTGCCAGCACAACAGGGGGAAACGTCCTGACTTTC | CASTTGGNVLTF
- | TRBJ1-5 | TRBV9 | many | TGTGCCAGCAGCGTAGACAGTAGCAATCAGCCCCAGCATTTT | CASSVDSSNQPQHF
- | TRBJ2-6 | TRBV11-2 | - | TGTGCCAGCAGCGGGTTCTCGGGAGAATCGGCTGGGGCCAACGTCCTGACTTTC | CASSGFSGESAGANVLTF
- | TRBJ2-7 | TRBV5-5 | once | TGTGCCAGCAGCGGACGGGTCACAGGAAGCTCCTACGAGCAGTACTTC | CASSGRVTGSSYEQYF
- | TRBJ2-3 | TRBV1 | - | TGCACCAGCAGCCAGGAACTCAGAGCGGGAGGGCCCGCAGATACGCAGTATTTT | CTSSQELRAGGPADTQYF
TRBD2 | TRBJ2-1 | TRBV6-6 | - | TGTGCCAGCAGTTTCCCGGGACTAGCGGACAATGAGCAGTTCTTC | CASSFPGLADNEQFF
- | TRBJ1-2 | TRBV10-3 | - | TGTGCCATCAGTGATCCCCAGGGATATGGCTACACCTTC | CAISDPQGYGYTF
TRBD1 | TRBJ2-3 | TRBV9 | - | TGTGCCAGCAGCGACGACAGGGAGTCAATAGATACGCAGTATTTT | CASSDDRESIDTQYF
TRBD2 | TRBJ2-1 | TRBV14 | - | TGTGCCAGCAGCCAAGCTATAACCCAGCGGGAGGGCTACAATGAGCAGTTCTTC | CASSQAITQREGYNEQFF
TRBD2 | TRBJ2-3 | TRBV5-1 | - | TGCGCCAGCAGCTTGGGGACTAGCGGGGGACCTAGCACAGATACGCAGTATTTT | CASSLGTSGGPSTDTQYF
- | TRBJ2-2 | TRBV7-6 | - | TGTGCCAGCAGCTCACGACTAGTTTCAGTTGGCGGGGAGCTGTTTTTT | CASSSRLVSVGGELFF
TRBD2 | TRBJ2-1 | TRBV5-6 | - | TGTGCCAGCAGCTTGGTGGATGGACTAGCGGGGCTCAATGAGCAGTTCTTC | CASSLVDGLAGLNEQFF
- | TRBJ2-7 | TRBV27 | - | TGTGCCAGCAGTTCAGAGGCGACTGGCTCCTACGAGCAGTACTTC | CASSSEATGSYEQYF
- | TRBJ2-1 | TRBV29-1 | - | TGCAGCGCCTCTTCAGCGGGCCCAGCGAATGAGCAGTTCTTC | CSASSAGPANEQFF
- | TRBJ2-7 | TRBV13 | - | TGTGCCAGCAGCTTAAGTGCCCCAGTCGATCCCGCCTACGAGCAGTACTTC | CASSLSAPVDPAYEQYF
- | TRBJ1-1 | TRBV5-4 | - | TGTGCCAGCAGCTTAGGGAGGGCGAACACTGAAGCTTTCTTT | CASSLGRANTEAFF
- | TRBJ2-4 | TRBV19 | - | TGTGCCAGTCGCGGACTTTACCCAGCCAAAAACATTCAGTACTTC | CASRGLYPAKNIQYF
- | TRBJ1-6 | TRBV5-1 | - | TGCGCCAGCAGCTTGTCGAGTCTTAATTCACCCCTCCACTTT | CASSLSSLNSPLHF
TRBD1 | TRBJ2-5 | TRBV7-6 | - | TGTGCCAGCAGCTCGGGACAGGGGATTGGATTGGGCCAGTACTTC | CASSSGQGIGLGQYF
- | TRBJ2-6 | TRBV27 | few | TGTGCCAGCAGTTTACTGTACTCTGGGGCCAACGTCCTGACTTTC | CASSLLYSGANVLTF
- | TRBJ2-7 | TRBV4-3 | - | TGCGCCAGCAGCCAAGATTACGGGGCCTACGAGCAGTACTTC | CASSQDYGAYEQYF
- | TRBJ2-7 | TRBV2 | once | TGTGCCAGCAGTGAAGCGCGGGGTAGAGAGCAGTACTTC | CASSEARGREQYF
- | TRBJ1-2 | TRBV7-9 | - | TGTGCCAGCAGCTTACCTTCCGCTCAGGACACCTTC | CASSLPSAQDTF